The clone carrying this TCR beta chain was found a few times. Its specificity is not known. This sample was taken from a study of cytomegalovirus exposure and HLA in healthy donors. It was with 60 Vbeta and 13 Jbeta primers that the PCR ran. Repertoires were generated with immunoSEQ multiplex PCR, while TCRdb's copy carries only in-frame clones and drops some. The sample includes approximately 84,000 clones, 78% seen only once; the top ten take about 2.7%. Germline values: CDR1 LNHNV, CDR2 YYDKDF (reference sequence). The V and J ends lost 2 bases and 8 bases, in that order; junction bases with no gene match: 14. The CDR3 has 17 amino acids. Findings and caveats of the study: It was reported that TCR beta sequences correctly inferred the HLA-A and HLA-B alleles for most subjects. For most TCR sequences rarity was the rule, although some public TCRs occurred in many donors. TCR beta sequences numbering 16,951 were associated with HLA alleles at 0.05 false discovery rate in a later analysis.

The V and J genes are TRBV15 and TRBJ2-1, with 8 positions matching TRBD2. What was sequenced was PBMCs. This clonotype was obtained from a male donor in good health and CMV-seropositive. CDR3 sequence: CATSRLFPAGVGDEQFF. The CDR3 DNA sequence: TGTGCCACCAGCAGACTCTTCCCAGCGGGAGTAGGAGATGAGCAGTTCTTC.